The 30 T cell receptor beta chains given below trace back to one sample, sequenced in a study of T-cell memory formation after mild COVID-19. One entry per CDR3 protein, called by TCRdb with MiXCR from the 5' RACE reads. The sample shows roughly 500,000 distinct CDR3 sequences, roughly 20% of them seen only once. The sample consisted of PBMCs or a T cell subset sorted from them (not recorded which). The receptors shown here come from an adult woman who had mild COVID-19 (a few samples of this study predate the infection). Cell type and time point are not known.

This clonotype was counted at least ten times. The chain joins TRBV12-3 or TRBV12-4 to TRBJ1-6; 11 bases are shared with TRBD1. This CDR3 is 15 amino acids long. Unmatched junction bases numbered 6, after V lost 6 bases and J lost 8 bases. The CDR3: CASRLRGQGDSPLHF. CDR3 coding DNA: TGTGCCAGCAGACTACGGGGACAGGGGGATTCACCCCTCCACTTT.

The chain employs TRBV4-2 and TRBJ2-2; perhaps D is TRBD1 or TRBD2 (5 bases each). The CDR3 contains 16 residues. Germline V gives CDR1 LGHNA, CDR2 YNFKEQ. Trimming removed 0 bases at V and 5 bases at J, with 13 bases between. Here the CDR3 reads CASSQDGGSLTGELFF. In nucleotides, the CDR3 is TGTGCCAGCAGCCAAGATGGGGGTAGCCTAACCGGGGAGCTGTTTTTT.

In the case of this clonotype: At one boundary the junction diverges from the germline segment, which might be a read error. The chain recombines TRBV19 with TRBJ2-7, with a tentative D call TRBD2 (5 bases). Germline V CDR1 and CDR2: LNHDA, SQIVND (reference sequence). CDR3 length: 13 residues. In DNA, the CDR3 is TGTTCCAGTATAGCAGCGGATACCTACGAGCAGTACTTC. Protein product: CSSIAADTYEQYF.

This chain links TRBV15 with TRBJ2-1; no clear D. The ends were cut back, 1 base at V and 8 bases at J, with 12 bases in the middle. Per the germline V gene, CDR1 is LNHNV and CDR2 is YYDKDF (reference sequence). The CDR3 consists of 14 residues. CDR3 nucleotide sequence: TGTGCCACCAGCAGAGCTCCCAGAGACCATGAGCAGTTCTTC. It yields the protein CATSRAPRDHEQFF.

The chain recombines TRBV7-9 with TRBJ2-4; no definite D call. The CDR3 is 16 amino acids. The germline V and J ends were trimmed by 5 bases and 0 bases, with 14 bases remaining between them. From germline, CDR1 is SEHNR and CDR2 FQNEAQ (reference sequence). The CDR3 region is CASSPDSFLAKNIQYF. CDR3 DNA sequence: TGTGCCAGCAGCCCCGACTCATTCCTAGCCAAAAACATTCAGTACTTC.

The rearrangement joins TRBV4-2 to TRBJ2-3; TRBD2 might be the D (5 bases). Germline CDR1 is LGHNA and CDR2 is YNFKEQ. This CDR3 region has 16 residues. V dropped 0 bases and J dropped 1 base, with 11 bases sitting between them. This CDR3 is CASSQEERRGTDTQYF. The CDR3 bases are TGTGCCAGCAGCCAAGAAGAGAGGCGGGGCACAGATACGCAGTATTTT.

This clonotype was counted many times. This chain uses TRBV7-6 with TRBJ2-1; 9 bases match TRBD2. CDR1 and CDR2 (germline): SGHVS, FNYEAQ. CDR3 length: 16 residues. The J segment lost 9 bases and the V segment lost 5 bases, leaving 14 bases of the junction unmatched. The chain's CDR3 is CASSPPGVAGDSEQFF. CDR3 coding DNA: TGTGCCAGCAGCCCCCCCGGGGTAGCGGGAGATAGTGAGCAGTTCTTC.

This clonotype was detected only a few times. CDR3 DNA: TGCGCCAGCAGTTCATGGACAGGGAAGAACACTGAAGCTTTCTTT. This codes for CASSSWTGKNTEAFF. This chain uses TRBV4-3 with TRBJ1-1, with 8 bases that match TRBD1. The CDR3 is made up of 15 amino acids. V lost 6 bases to trimming and J lost 1 base; unmatched junction nucleotides: 7. The germline V gene encodes CDR1 LGHNA and CDR2 YSLEER.

There are a few counts of this clonotype. V usage is TRBV6-1 and J usage is TRBJ2-7; D not certain. The germline CDR1 and CDR2 sequences are MNHNS and SASEGT. This CDR3 contains 13 residues. V was pared by 8 bases and J by 4 bases, with 15 bases between. CDR3 nucleotide sequence: TGTGCCAGCTTCGAGGCGTTTCGGTACGAGCAGTACTTC. It yields the protein CASFEAFRYEQYF.

The rearrangement links TRBV27 to TRBJ2-1; a possible D gene is TRBD2 (5 bases). This CDR3 comprises 11 residues. Trimming took 8 bases from V and 8 from J, leaving 10 bases between them. Germline V CDR1 and CDR2: MNHEY, SMNVEV (reference sequence). The CDR3 sequence: CASLTSHEQFF. The CDR3, as DNA: TGTGCCAGCCTTACTAGTCATGAGCAGTTCTTC.

V usage is TRBV12-3 or TRBV12-4 and J usage is TRBJ2-7, with 9 nucleotides matching TRBD1. The CDR3 has 12 amino acids. Trimming removed 6 bases from V and 7 bases from J; junction bases left unmatched: 4. The CDR3 DNA sequence: TGTGCCAGCAGGGGACAGGGTAGGGAGCAGTACTTC. Protein: CASRGQGREQYF.

DNA for the CDR3: TGTGCCAGTGCGACTAGCGGGAGAGGTGAGCAGTTCTTC. Translated: CASATSGRGEQFF. V usage is TRBV12-3 or TRBV12-4 and J usage is TRBJ2-1; 12 nucleotides line up with TRBD2. Trimming removed 9 bases from V and 9 bases from J; junction bases left unmatched: 6. CDR3 length: 13 amino acids.

This chain links TRBV24-1 with TRBJ2-1; 11 bases align to TRBD2. This CDR3 spans 16 amino acids. CDR1 is KGHDR, CDR2 SFDVKD, per germline. Trimming removed 7 bases from V and 3 bases from J; junction bases left unmatched: 7. CDR3 nucleotides: TGTGCCACCAGGGGGGCCGGGACTAGCGGCTACAATGAGCAGTTCTTC. Its protein product is CATRGAGTSGYNEQFF.

This clonotype was counted many times. V and J are TRBV5-5 and TRBJ1-2; D remains ambiguous. The V and J ends lost 4 bases and 4 bases respectively, with 14 bases between them. The length of the CDR3 is 14 residues. Per the germline V gene, CDR1 is SGHKS and CDR2 is YYEKEE (reference sequence). The CDR3 region has the DNA TGTGCCAGCAGCACCATGGAACGGAGCTATGGCTACACCTTC. Protein sequence: CASSTMERSYGYTF. The whole variable domain, remainder taken from reference TRBV5-5 and TRBJ1-2, is DAGVTQSPTHLIKTRGQQVTLRCSPISGHKSVSWYQQVLGQGPQFIFQYYEKEERGRGNFPDRFSARQFPNYSSELNVNALLLGDSALYLCASSTMERSYGYTFGSGTRLTVV.

Here the CDR3 reads CASSLRGTGGNQPQHF. The DNA for the CDR3 is TGTGCCAGTAGTCTAAGGGGGACTGGGGGCAATCAGCCCCAGCATTTT. The chain couples TRBV19 to TRBJ1-5, with a tentative D call TRBD1 (6 bases). The CDR3 totals 16 residues. The V gene lost 5 bases and the J gene lost 2 bases, with 16 bases spanning the gap. CDR1 LNHDA and CDR2 SQIVND come from the germline V gene (reference sequence).

The V gene is TRBV9, the J gene TRBJ2-7; 8 bases align to TRBD2. Trimming took 0 bases from V and 5 from J; bases not matched to a gene: 7. The germline V gene encodes CDR1 SGDLS and CDR2 YYNGEE. CDR3 length: 15 residues. This chain's CDR3 is CASSVDGSGVHEQYF. The DNA of the CDR3 is TGTGCCAGCAGCGTAGATGGTAGCGGGGTCCACGAGCAGTACTTC. The full variable domain, completed using reference TRBV9 and TRBJ2-7, is DSGVTQTPKHLITATGQRVTLRCSPRSGDLSVYWYQQSLDQGLQFLIQYYNGEERAKGNILERFSAQQFPDLHSELNLSSLELGDSALYFCASSVDGSGVHEQYFGPGTRLTVT.

V and J are TRBV5-1 and TRBJ1-1; TRBD1 aligns across 7 bases. The germline gives CDR1 SGHRS, CDR2 YFSETQ. V dropped 7 bases and J dropped 5; count of bases not matched to a gene: 8. The CDR3 runs to 13 residues. The CDR3 spells CASSGGQITEAFF. For the CDR3, the DNA is TGCGCCAGCTCGGGGGGACAGATAACTGAAGCTTTCTTT.

The chain is built from TRBV12-3 or TRBV12-4 and TRBJ1-4; D remains ambiguous. Trimming removed 3 bases from V and 7 bases from J, with 6 bases in between. This CDR3 comprises 12 residues. The CDR3 is CASSFFSEKLFF. Written as DNA, the CDR3 is TGTGCCAGCAGTTTTTTTAGTGAAAAACTGTTTTTT.

The CDR3 here is CSVVAGTAYNEQFF. CDR3 nucleotide sequence: TGCAGCGTTGTCGCCGGGACGGCCTACAATGAGCAGTTCTTC. This chain connects TRBV29-1 to TRBJ2-1; D is perhaps TRBD1 or TRBD2 (5 bases each). Trimming left V 4 bases short and J 2 bases short, with 12 bases between. The germline V gene has CDR1 SQVTM and CDR2 ANQGSEA. CDR3 length equals 14 residues.

V gene TRBV4-1 combines with J gene TRBJ2-3, with TRBD2 matching over 11 bases. CDR3 size: 15 residues. CDR1 is MGHRA, CDR2 YSYEKL, per germline. The V and J ends lost 5 bases and 4 bases, in that order; junction bases with no gene match: 5. CDR3 residues: CASSETSGTADTQYF. CDR3 in DNA: TGCGCCAGCAGCGAGACTAGCGGGACCGCAGATACGCAGTATTTT.

This clonotype came up a few times. This rearrangement joins TRBV20-1 to TRBJ1-1; D unresolved. Germline lookup yields CDR1 DFQATT and CDR2 SNEGSKA (reference sequence). V was clipped by 0 bases and J by 6 bases, with 5 bases between them. This CDR3 comprises 11 residues. CDR3 DNA: TGCAGTGCTAGAGATTACGCTGAAGCTTTCTTT. Translation: CSARDYAEAFF.

The chain is built from TRBV5-1 and TRBJ2-2; tentatively, D is TRBD2 (5 bases). Germline-derived CDR1 and CDR2 are SGHRS and YFSETQ. This CDR3 is built from 12 residues. Between the trimmed V and J ends, which lost 6 bases and 7 bases, there was a span of 10 bases. The CDR3 is CASTREGGELFF. CDR3 bases: TGCGCCAGCACCCGGGAAGGCGGGGAGCTGTTTTTT. The complete variable domain, with remaining parts taken from reference TRBV5-1 and TRBJ2-2, reads KAGVTQTPRYLIKTRGQQVTLSCSPISGHRSVSWYQQTPGQGLQFLFEYFSETQRNKGNFPGRFSGRQFSNSRSEMNVSTLELGDSALYLCASTREGGELFFGEGSRLTVL.

This clonotype has only a few counts. V gene TRBV5-1 combines with J gene TRBJ1-1, with D perhaps TRBD1 (5 bases). The CDR3 has 12 residues. Trimming cost V 4 bases and J 11 bases, with 15 bases left between them. The germline CDR1 and CDR2 sequences are SGHRS and YFSETQ. DNA for the CDR3: TGCGCCAGCAGCCTCACCACGGGACGGGCTTTCTTT. Translation gives CASSLTTGRAFF.

V usage is TRBV12-3 or TRBV12-4 and J usage is TRBJ2-7; 7 bases align to TRBD1. Trimming removed 6 bases from V and 2 bases from J; junction bases left unmatched: 7. CDR3 size: 14 residues. The CDR3 nucleotides are TGTGCCAGCAGAAGACAGGGATTCCCCTACGAGCAGTACTTC. This gives the protein CASRRQGFPYEQYF.

This clonotype was detected a few times. V usage is TRBV29-1 and J usage is TRBJ2-5, with TRBD1 as a possible D gene (6 bases). Germline assignment: CDR1 SQVTM and CDR2 ANQGSEA. Deletions cut 7 bases from V and 5 bases from J, with 14 bases between. This CDR3 has 12 amino acids. The CDR3 loop is CSAQQGGETQYF. CDR3 DNA sequence: TGCAGCGCTCAACAGGGTGGGGAGACCCAGTACTTC.

This clonotype has more than one count but fewer than ten. The chain uses TRBV6-1 and TRBJ2-5; D perhaps matches TRBD2 (5 bases). The CDR3 runs 12 residues. Trimming cost V 9 bases and J 3 bases, with 11 bases left between them. CDR1 and CDR2 (germline): MNHNS, SASEGT. CDR3 nucleotides: TGTGCCAGTGACCGGGGAAAAGAGACCCAGTACTTC. Its protein product is CASDRGKETQYF.

CDR3 in DNA: TGTGCCAGCAGCTCTCGGGACAGGGAGTACGAGCAGTACTTC. Translating it yields CASSSRDREYEQYF. This chain joins TRBV9 and TRBJ2-7; 9 bases map to TRBD1. Trimming cost V 4 bases and J 4 bases; bases outside gene matches: 6. In germline, CDR1 is SGDLS, CDR2 YYNGEE. This CDR3 has 14 residues.

The V and J genes are TRBV29-1 and TRBJ2-3; maybe TRBD1 (6 bases). V was shortened by 2 bases and J by 1 base, with 16 bases between the two germline ends. Germline CDR1 reads SQVTM; CDR2 reads ANQGSEA. There are 16 residues in the CDR3. The CDR3 DNA is TGCAGCGTTGAAAGTCGCAGGGGTGGCGGCACAGATACGCAGTATTTT. Translated, it gives CSVESRRGGGTDTQYF.

The CDR3 loop is CASSVQQGPAGELFF. CDR3 DNA: TGTGCCAGCAGCGTACAACAGGGACCTGCCGGGGAGCTGTTTTTT. The chain carries TRBV9 and TRBJ2-2; D possibly corresponds to TRBD1 (6 bases). V was shortened by 1 base and J by 6 bases, with 13 bases between the two germline ends. Looked up from germline, CDR1 is SGDLS and CDR2 is YYNGEE. CDR3 size: 15 residues. The full variable domain, with the rest looked up from reference TRBV9 and TRBJ2-2, is DSGVTQTPKHLITATGQRVTLRCSPRSGDLSVYWYQQSLDQGLQFLIQYYNGEERAKGNILERFSAQQFPDLHSELNLSSLELGDSALYFCASSVQQGPAGELFFGEGSRLTVL.

This clonotype was picked up a small number of times. The chain has TRBV7-2 and TRBJ2-1; TRBD2 is a possible D gene (5 bases). The V gene lost 5 bases and the J gene lost 0 bases, with 26 bases spanning the gap. The length of the CDR3 is 20 residues. Germline CDR1 SGHTA, CDR2 FQGNSA. CDR3 in amino acids: CASSGRTSKIQKSSYNEQFF. Written as DNA, the CDR3 is TGTGCCAGCAGCGGCAGGACTTCTAAGATTCAAAAAAGCTCCTACAATGAGCAGTTCTTC. Variable domain in full (rest from reference TRBV7-2 and TRBJ2-1): GAGVSQSPSNKVTEKGKDVELRCDPISGHTALYWYRQSLGQGLEFLIYFQGNSAPDKSGLPSDRFSAERTGGSVSTLTIQRTQQEDSAVYLCASSGRTSKIQKSSYNEQFFGPGTRLTVL.